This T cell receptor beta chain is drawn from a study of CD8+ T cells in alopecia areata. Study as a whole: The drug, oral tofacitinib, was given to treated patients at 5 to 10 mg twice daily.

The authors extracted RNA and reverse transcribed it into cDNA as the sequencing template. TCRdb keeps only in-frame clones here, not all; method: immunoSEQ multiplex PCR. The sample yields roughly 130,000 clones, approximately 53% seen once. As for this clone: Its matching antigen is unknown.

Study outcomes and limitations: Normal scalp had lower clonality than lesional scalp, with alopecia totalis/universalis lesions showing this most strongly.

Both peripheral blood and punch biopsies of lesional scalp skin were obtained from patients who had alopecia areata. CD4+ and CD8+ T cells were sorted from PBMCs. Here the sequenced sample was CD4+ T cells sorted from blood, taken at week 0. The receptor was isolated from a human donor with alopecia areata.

The CDR3 reads CASSTVLVRNYGYTF. The CDR3 DNA reads TGTGCCAGCAGTACAGTGTTGGTCCGAAACTATGGCTACACCTTC. The V gene is TRBV28, the J gene TRBJ1-2; D call uncertain. The V and J ends lost 5 bases and 2 bases respectively, with 15 bases between them. The length of the CDR3 is 15 residues. Germline lookup yields CDR1 MDHEN and CDR2 SYDVKM.